The sequence of this TCR beta chain was determined in a study of blood T cell repertoires in COVID-19. Authors' analysis steps: Reference gene primer amplification gave nucleated cell count estimates. Repertoires were generated with immunoSEQ multiplex PCR, while TCRdb's copy carries only in-frame clones and drops some. V and J calls and clone size come straight from that table; D and trimming were deduced from the DNA. The sample shows around 50,000 clones, roughly 88% of them seen only once. The sequence came from a man between 70 and 80 years old with acute or convalescent COVID-19. Specimen: peripheral blood.

The CDR3 is CASSLEGRGDIQYF. The CDR3 DNA sequence: TGTGCCAGCAGCTTAGAGGGCAGGGGAGACATTCAGTACTTC. The rearrangement uses TRBV7-2 and TRBJ2-4; tentative D call: TRBD1 (6 bases). The CDR3 contains 14 residues. Looked up from germline, CDR1 is SGHTA and CDR2 is FQGNSA. Trimming removed 1 base from V and 8 bases from J, with 12 bases in between.